These 5 T cell receptor beta chains share one sample of origin, sequenced in a study of Ad26.COV2.S vaccination and SARS-CoV-2 variants. Sequencing was performed with immunoSEQ multiplex PCR; in TCRdb, only in-frame clones are kept and a portion is missing. Seen here are fewer than 800,000 clones, more than 80% observed once, and the top ten hold around 1.4%. Treatment of the sample: roughly 19 received Ad26.COV2.S at low or high dose, single or two shots; 5 received placebo; per-sample allocation not given. Sampling was performed 63 days after the first vaccine or placebo injection. Material: peripheral blood, obtained in a trial of Ad26.COV2.S vaccine versus placebo. The receptors were gathered from a person between 18 and 59 years old who received the Ad26.COV2.S COVID-19 vaccine or a placebo.

As concerns this clone: The same CDR3 also results from other DNA sequences found in this sample. The chain uses TRBV29-1 and TRBJ1-4, with TRBD1 matching over 10 bases. The CDR3 sequence is 14 residues long. CDR1 SQVTM and CDR2 ANQGSEA come from the germline V gene. J gave up 0 bases and V 6 bases, and 1 base lay outside the gene matches. CDR3 region: CSVGQGATNEKLFF. As DNA, the CDR3 is TGCAGCGTCGGACAGGGGGCAACTAATGAAAAACTGTTTTTT.

The J gene is TRBJ2-3, the V gene TRBV19; D is possibly TRBD1 (6 bases). Germline CDR1 and CDR2: LNHDA and SQIVND (reference sequence). The V gene lost 4 bases and the J gene lost 0 bases, with 11 bases spanning the gap. The CDR3 is 15 amino acids. The CDR3 DNA is TGTGCCAGTAGTACCTGGACAGCTAGCACAGATACGCAGTATTTT. It specifies CASSTWTASTDTQYF.

The chain is built from TRBV6-2 or TRBV6-3 and TRBJ2-1, with D unresolved. Trimming took off 2 bases at V and 2 bases at J, with 7 bases between the two ends. Germline assignment: CDR1 MNHEY and CDR2 SVGEGT. The CDR3 has 14 residues. DNA for the CDR3: TGTGCCAGCAGTTACACACGGACCTACAATGAGCAGTTCTTC. Translation: CASSYTRTYNEQFF.

The chain links TRBV29-1 to TRBJ2-3; weak D call: TRBD1 (5 bases). This CDR3 spans 16 amino acids. Trimming shortened V by 2 bases and J by 2 bases, and 17 bases separated the two germline ends. The germline gives CDR1 SQVTM, CDR2 ANQGSEA. The CDR3 sequence is CSVEPQGLLITDTQYF. The CDR3 DNA follows: TGCAGCGTTGAACCGCAGGGATTGCTAATCACAGATACGCAGTATTTT.

The chain uses TRBV7-9 and TRBJ1-2; perhaps TRBD1 as D (5 bases). The CDR3 consists of 15 residues. Germline V gene lookup returns CDR1 SEHNR and CDR2 FQNEAQ (reference sequence). The V end was cut by 2 bases, the J end by 4 bases, with 14 bases between. This chain's CDR3 is CASSLWAGSSYGYTF. CDR3 in DNA: TGTGCCAGCAGCTTATGGGCAGGGAGTTCCTATGGCTACACCTTC.